This TCR beta chain was retrieved from a study of cytotoxic CD8 clonotypes in ibrutinib-treated CLL. Study summary: Recorded responses included 24 partial and 2 complete; following median about 68 months, roughly 15 stayed remitted and roughly 12 progressed.

The CDR3 has 16 amino acids. The V gene end was trimmed by 4 bases and the J gene end by 1 base; junction bases not matched to a gene: 10. The V gene's germline CDR1 is LNHDA and CDR2 SQIVND (reference sequence). Comments on this clone: Its antigen is currently unknown.

Overall study results and limits: Measured clonality at baseline was greater than in age-matched healthy donors and tracked with circulating CD8+ T-cell counts. There were few public clonotypes, and on treatment they contracted or stayed stable.

Clones were sequenced by immunoSEQ multiplex PCR, and TCRdb holds only the in-frame ones, with some missing. The table shows approximately 330,000 clones, with roughly 79% occurring only once. The rearrangement joins TRBV19 to TRBJ2-7, with 7 bases that match TRBD2. The sample consisted of PBMCs, taken before ibrutinib treatment. The source is a human donor with chronic lymphocytic leukemia. CDR3 loop: CASSTRPSGISYEQYF. The CDR3 DNA sequence: TGTGCCAGTAGTACCCGACCTAGCGGAATATCCTACGAGCAGTACTTC.